This T cell receptor (beta chain) came from a study of cytomegalovirus exposure and HLA in healthy donors. Whole-study findings and limits: Earlier findings revealed that most TCR beta V segments proved productive either about 90% or about 30% of the time. As was reported, the HLA-A and HLA-B alleles of most subjects were accurately predicted from TCR beta sequences.

Use of 60 Vbeta and 13 Jbeta primers characterized the PCR. Clones were sequenced by immunoSEQ multiplex PCR, and TCRdb holds only the in-frame ones, with some missing. Of 150,000 to 200,000 clones in the sample, roughly four fifths were seen once. On this clone: Its antigen is unidentified.

Trimming removed 6 bases from V and 10 bases from J, with 21 bases in between. The germline V gene has CDR1 KGHSH and CDR2 LQKENI. This CDR3 is built from 14 residues. The sample taken for sequencing was PBMCs. This chain links TRBV18 with TRBJ1-1; D possibly corresponds to TRBD1 (6 bases). The source is a middle-aged woman in good health and CMV-seronegative. The CDR3 DNA sequence: TGTGCCAGCTCCCCTGAGGGGGAAGGGGCTGGAGCTTTCTTT. This encodes CASSPEGEGAGAFF.